These T cell receptor beta chains were read from a single sample in a study of post-analysis software for immune sequencing data. MiXCR, run by TCRdb on the PCR reads, gives a single entry per CDR3 protein. The sample contains approximately 690,000 distinct CDR3 sequences, approximately 60% of which appear only once. The specimen was blood. The receptors derive from a girl aged 2 to 9 with multiple sclerosis. Both conserved end residues are part of each CDR3. A D gene is named only where the DNA matches it firmly. Expanded clones are given a class, and other clones once, few, many or no size at all.

J | V | D | size | CDR3 | DNA
TRBJ2-1 | TRBV7-9 | TRBD2 | few | CASSLAPGARGNNVQFF | TGTGCCAGCAGCTTAGCCCCGGGAGCGCGGGGGAACAATGTGCAGTTCTTC
TRBJ1-3 | TRBV12-3/TRBV12-4 | - | - | CASSLVGTRDTIYF | TGTGCCAGCAGTTTAGTAGGGACTCGGGACACCATATATTTT
TRBJ1-2 | TRBV6-5 | TRBD1 | few | CASSDSQGFSGYTF | TGTGCCAGCAGTGACTCACAGGGGTTTAGCGGCTACACCTTC
TRBJ2-7 | TRBV7-9 | - | - | CASSLGFGDTEQYF | TGTGCCAGCAGCTTAGGTTTTGGGGACACCGAGCAGTACTTC
TRBJ2-7 | TRBV29-1 | TRBD2 | - | CSVDAPSGMNHEQYF | TGCAGCGTTGACGCGCCTAGCGGGATGAACCACGAGCAGTACTTC
TRBJ2-7 | TRBV4-1 | - | - | CASSQATVSSYEQYF | TGCGCCAGCAGCCAAGCTACAGTTAGCTCCTACGAGCAGTACTTC
TRBJ1-2 | TRBV29-1 | TRBD1 | - | CSVAGQGLPLTGYTF | TGCAGCGTTGCGGGACAGGGACTCCCCTTAACTGGCTACACCTTC
TRBJ2-4 | TRBV12-3/TRBV12-4 | TRBD1 | - | CASSLIATGGNEQYF | TGTGCCAGCAGTCTTATTGCGACAGGGGGCAATGAGCAGTACTTC
TRBJ2-5 | TRBV11-3 | - | once | CASSLDPRGGRMRETQYF | TGTGCCAGCAGCTTAGATCCCCGGGGAGGTCGGATGCGGGAGACCCAGTACTTC
TRBJ2-7 | TRBV6-6 | - | - | CASSAGRNYEQYF | TGTGCCAGCAGTGCGGGACGCAACTACGAGCAGTACTTC
TRBJ2-3 | TRBV29-1 | - | - | CSVEEVSVGGTDTQYF | TGCAGCGTTGAAGAAGTATCAGTAGGGGGCACAGATACGCAGTATTTT
TRBJ1-2 | TRBV7-3 | - | - | CASSPYREPNYGYTF | TGTGCCAGCAGCCCCTACAGGGAGCCTAACTATGGCTACACCTTC
TRBJ2-1 | TRBV12-3/TRBV12-4 | TRBD2 | - | CASSPLSGGLYNEQFF | TGTGCCAGCAGTCCCCTAAGCGGGGGTCTCTACAATGAGCAGTTCTTC
TRBJ2-1 | TRBV9 | - | - | CASSGDMGSQETQFF | TGTGCCAGCAGCGGAGATATGGGCAGCCAAGAGACCCAGTTCTTC